Given below is one T cell receptor beta chain in context. This clone was found a few times. It has no known antigen specificity. Base qualities are not recorded, but no much larger clone differs from it by a single base. Reading from cysteine to phenylalanine, the CDR3 counts 17 amino acids. Just CDR3 DNA is preserved here, 51 bases in frame from base 1. V is clipped by 0 bases and J by 1 base, and the sequence between their germline boundaries is 15 bases long. For CDR1 and CDR2, the germline V gene lists MGHRA and YSYEKL. The trial excluded patients who had a history of autoimmune disease or were on systemic immunosuppression. Peripheral blood for TCR sequencing was collected from all dose cohorts at baseline, on cycle 4 day 1, and on cycle 7 day 1. The samples were drawn from a first-in-human, open-label, multicenter phase I dose-escalation trial of ivuxolimab. Adults with locally advanced or metastatic melanoma, renal cell carcinoma, hepatocellular carcinoma or head and neck squamous cell carcinoma were enrolled in the trial. Before TCR sequencing, CD4+ T cells and CD8+ T cells from peripheral blood were sorted into separate populations.

The data stem from a study of OX40 agonist ivuxolimab in advanced cancers. For context, the study as a whole: Ivuxolimab was an agonistic, fully human IgG2 monoclonal antibody directed against OX40 (CD134), a costimulatory receptor. Partial responses occurred in three dose-escalation patients, of whom one had hepatocellular carcinoma and two had cutaneous melanoma. Intravenous ivuxolimab was administered to patients every 2 weeks at six dose levels: 0.01, 0.1, 0.3, 1.5, 3 and 10 mg/kg. Of the approximately 54 dose-escalation patients, hepatocellular carcinoma was present in roughly 19, melanoma in roughly 15, renal cell carcinoma in 9 and head and neck cancer in 9. The dose-escalation cohort was about 83% male with a mean age of around 64 years, ranging from roughly 20 to 80. Prior anti-PD-1, anti-PD-L1 or anti-CTLA-4 therapy was permitted, and approximately 39% of dose-escalation patients had received checkpoint inhibitors. Peripheral TCRbeta sequencing aimed to test whether ivuxolimab altered TCR sequence diversity and caused clonal T-cell expansion. The paper covers the monotherapy dose-escalation part of the phase I ivuxolimab trial, which included N of about 51 patients. Overall results and qualifications from the work: Which antigens the clonally expanded peripheral T cells were specific for was not determined. In the 0.1-3.0 mg/kg groups, partial responders were among the patients with the lowest normalized peripheral clonal expansion, particularly in CD8+ T cells. At doses of 0.1 to 3.0 mg/kg, clonal expansion of both CD4+ and CD8+ blood T cells was observed from baseline to week 6. After ivuxolimab, more expanded clones were found on average in CD8+ T cells than in CD4+ T cells. Low levels of normalized T-cell clonal expansion were also shown by some nonresponding patients.

Genomic DNA was extracted from sorted cells for sequencing of the TCRbeta CDR3 region. The immunoSEQ Assay was used for sequencing of TCRbeta CDR3 regions. In TCRdb, the immuneACCESS table is reduced to in-frame sequences with V and J assigned. These tables do not hold every clone; where another copy was compared, an unresolved V gene accounts for under half, and the others remain unexplained. For this sample the table gives over 10,000 clones, of which 80% were detected only once. Around 35% of the sample belongs to the ten largest clones. The receptor was derived from an adult with an advanced solid tumor such as melanoma, head and neck, liver or kidney cancer. Sequenced material: CD4+ or CD8+ T cells sorted from blood, taken in a trial of the OX40 agonist ivuxolimab. The sequence is built from TRBV4-1 and TRBJ1-1, with no confident D gene call. The bases read TGCGCCAGCAGCCAAGATTATTCCCCCGGCAAGAACACTGAAGCTTTCTTT. It codes for CASSQDYSPGKNTEAFF.